This T cell receptor (beta chain) was captured in a study of blood T cell repertoires in COVID-19. About the research overall: The United States, Italy and Spain provided the acute and convalescent COVID-19 samples. The analysed material was cDNA or gDNA that came from T cells, B-cell-depleted T cells, or PBMCs.

The V gene lost 0 bases and the J gene lost 1 base, with 13 bases spanning the gap. The V gene's germline CDR1 is SGHTS and CDR2 YDEGEE. The length of the CDR3 is 16 residues. Seattle's cohort entered during active infection and was followed longitudinally. In the source study's methods: Reference gene primer amplification in the assay estimated nucleated cell counts. Assay: immunoSEQ multiplex PCR; the TCRdb copy retains only in-frame clones and omits some. V and J calls and clone size come straight from that table; D and trimming were deduced from the DNA. The data hold fewer than 300,000 clones, with 84% observed a single time.

The sequence derives from a person between 70 and 80 years old with COVID-19, enrolled during active disease. Input material: peripheral blood. This chain connects TRBV5-8 to TRBJ1-2; no clear D gene. The CDR3 spells CASSLGLVNLNYGYTF. The CDR3 DNA reads as TGTGCCAGCAGCTTGGGTCTAGTCAACCTTAACTATGGCTACACCTTC.